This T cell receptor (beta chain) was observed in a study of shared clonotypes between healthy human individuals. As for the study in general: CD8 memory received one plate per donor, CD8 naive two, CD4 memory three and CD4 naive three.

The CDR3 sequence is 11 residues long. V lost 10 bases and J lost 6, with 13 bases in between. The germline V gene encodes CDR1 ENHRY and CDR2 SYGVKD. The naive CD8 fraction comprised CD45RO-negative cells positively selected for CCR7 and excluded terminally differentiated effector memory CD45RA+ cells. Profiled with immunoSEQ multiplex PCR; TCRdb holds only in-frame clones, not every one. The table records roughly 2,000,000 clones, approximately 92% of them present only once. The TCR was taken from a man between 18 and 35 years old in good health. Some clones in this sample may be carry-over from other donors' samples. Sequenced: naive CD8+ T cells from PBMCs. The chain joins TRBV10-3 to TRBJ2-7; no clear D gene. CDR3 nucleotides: TGTGCCACTGGAGAAGTCGGCGAGCAGTACTTC. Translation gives CATGEVGEQYF.